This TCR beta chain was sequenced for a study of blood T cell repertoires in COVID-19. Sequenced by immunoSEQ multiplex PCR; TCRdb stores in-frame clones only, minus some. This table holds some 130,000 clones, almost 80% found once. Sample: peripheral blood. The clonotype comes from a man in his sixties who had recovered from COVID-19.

The CDR3 nucleotides read TGTGCCAGCAGTTTATTATCGGGACAGGGCTATGGCTACACCTTC. This gives the protein CASSLLSGQGYGYTF. The chain uses TRBV28 and TRBJ1-2; 9 nucleotides line up with TRBD1. The CDR3 length is 15 residues. The V gene's germline CDR1 is MDHEN and CDR2 SYDVKM. The junction had 4 bases not matched to a gene; V was cut back by 1 base and J by 4 bases.